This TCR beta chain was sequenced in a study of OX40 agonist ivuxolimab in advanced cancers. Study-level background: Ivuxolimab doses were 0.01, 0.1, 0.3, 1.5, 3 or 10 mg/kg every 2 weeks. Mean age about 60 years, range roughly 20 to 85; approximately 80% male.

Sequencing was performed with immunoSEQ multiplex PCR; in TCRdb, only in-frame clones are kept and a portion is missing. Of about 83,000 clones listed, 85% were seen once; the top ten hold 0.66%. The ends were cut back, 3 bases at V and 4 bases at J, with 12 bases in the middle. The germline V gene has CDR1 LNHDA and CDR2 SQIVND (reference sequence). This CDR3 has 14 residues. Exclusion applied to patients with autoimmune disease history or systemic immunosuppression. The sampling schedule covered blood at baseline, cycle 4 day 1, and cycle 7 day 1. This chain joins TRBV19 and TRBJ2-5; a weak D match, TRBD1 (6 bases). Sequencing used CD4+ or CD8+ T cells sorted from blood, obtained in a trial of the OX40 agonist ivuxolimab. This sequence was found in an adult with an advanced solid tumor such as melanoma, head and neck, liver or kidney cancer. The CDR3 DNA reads TGTGCCAGTAGTATCGACGGACAGCTAGAGACCCAGTACTTC. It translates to CASSIDGQLETQYF.